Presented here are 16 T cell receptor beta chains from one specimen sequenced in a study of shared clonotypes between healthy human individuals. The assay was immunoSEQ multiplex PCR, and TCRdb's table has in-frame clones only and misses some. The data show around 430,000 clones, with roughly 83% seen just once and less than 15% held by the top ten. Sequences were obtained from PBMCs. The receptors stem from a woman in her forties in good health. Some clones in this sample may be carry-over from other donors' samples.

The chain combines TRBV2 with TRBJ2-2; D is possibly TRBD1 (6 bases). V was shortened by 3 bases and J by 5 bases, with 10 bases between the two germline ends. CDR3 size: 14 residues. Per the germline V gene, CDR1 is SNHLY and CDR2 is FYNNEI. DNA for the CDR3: TGTGCCAGCAGTGACTTCAGGGGAACCGGGGAGCTGTTTTTT. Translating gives CASSDFRGTGELFF.

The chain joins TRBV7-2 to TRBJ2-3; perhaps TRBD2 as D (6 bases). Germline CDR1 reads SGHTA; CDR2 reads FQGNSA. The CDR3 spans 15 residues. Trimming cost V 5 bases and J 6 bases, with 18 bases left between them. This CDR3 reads CASSPRSRGTDTQYF. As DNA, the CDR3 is TGTGCCAGCAGCCCCCGTTCGCGCGGGACCGATACGCAGTATTTT.

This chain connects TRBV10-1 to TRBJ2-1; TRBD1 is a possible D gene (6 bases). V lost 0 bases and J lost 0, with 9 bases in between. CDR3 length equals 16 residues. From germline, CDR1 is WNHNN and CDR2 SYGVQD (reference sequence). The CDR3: CASSESRGSSYNEQFF. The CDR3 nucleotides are TGCGCCAGCAGTGAGTCGAGGGGGAGCTCCTACAATGAGCAGTTCTTC.

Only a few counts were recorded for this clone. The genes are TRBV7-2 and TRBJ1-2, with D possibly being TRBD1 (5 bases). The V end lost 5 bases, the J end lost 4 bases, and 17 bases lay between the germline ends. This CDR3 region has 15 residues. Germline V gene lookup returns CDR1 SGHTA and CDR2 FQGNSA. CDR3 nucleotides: TGTGCCAGCAGCCCCCACTCGACAGCCTCCTATGGCTACACCTTC. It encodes CASSPHSTASYGYTF.

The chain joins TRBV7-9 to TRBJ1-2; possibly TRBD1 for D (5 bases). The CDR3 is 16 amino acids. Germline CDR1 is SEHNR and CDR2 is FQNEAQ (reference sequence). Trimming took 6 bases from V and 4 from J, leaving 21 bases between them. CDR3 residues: CASSFSGAGTLYGYTF. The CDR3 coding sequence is TGTGCCAGCAGTTTTAGTGGCGCAGGGACCCTCTATGGCTACACCTTC.

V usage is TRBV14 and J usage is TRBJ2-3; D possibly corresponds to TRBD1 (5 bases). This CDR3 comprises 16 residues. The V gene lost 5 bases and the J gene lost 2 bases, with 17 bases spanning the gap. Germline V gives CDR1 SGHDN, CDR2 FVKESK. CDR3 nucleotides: TGTGCCAGCAGCTCTAGACAAGGGGCGACCACAGATACGCAGTATTTT. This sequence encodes CASSSRQGATTDTQYF. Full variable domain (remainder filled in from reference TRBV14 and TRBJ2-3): EAGVTQFPSHSVIEKGQTVTLRCDPISGHDNLYWYRRVMGKEIKFLLHFVKESKQDESGMPNNRFLAERTGGTYSTLKVQPAELEDSGVYFCASSSRQGATTDTQYFGPGTRLTVL.

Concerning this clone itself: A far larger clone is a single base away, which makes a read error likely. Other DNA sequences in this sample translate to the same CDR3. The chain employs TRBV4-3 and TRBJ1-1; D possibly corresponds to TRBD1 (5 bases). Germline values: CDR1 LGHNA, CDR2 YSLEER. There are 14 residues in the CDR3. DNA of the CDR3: TGCGCCAGCAGCCCCCAGGGTAGTACCACTGAGGCTTTCTTT. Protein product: CASSPQGSTTEAFF.

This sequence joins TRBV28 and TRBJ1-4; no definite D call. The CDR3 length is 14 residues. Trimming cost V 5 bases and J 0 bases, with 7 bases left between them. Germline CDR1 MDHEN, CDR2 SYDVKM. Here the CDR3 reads CASSDTATNEKLFF. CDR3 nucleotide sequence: TGTGCCAGCAGTGACACAGCAACTAATGAAAAACTGTTTTTT. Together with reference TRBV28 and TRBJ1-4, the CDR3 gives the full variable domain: DVKVTQSSRYLVKRTGEKVFLECVQDMDHENMFWYRQDPGLGLRLIYFSYDVKMKEKGDIPEGYSVSREKKERFSLILESASTNQTSMYLCASSDTATNEKLFFGSGTQLSVL.

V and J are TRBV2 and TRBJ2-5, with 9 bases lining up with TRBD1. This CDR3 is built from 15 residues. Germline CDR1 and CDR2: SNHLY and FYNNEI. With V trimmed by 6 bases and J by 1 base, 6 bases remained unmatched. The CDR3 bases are TGTGCCAGCAGGAGACAGACAGGGGGCCAAGAGACCCAGTACTTC. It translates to CASRRQTGGQETQYF.

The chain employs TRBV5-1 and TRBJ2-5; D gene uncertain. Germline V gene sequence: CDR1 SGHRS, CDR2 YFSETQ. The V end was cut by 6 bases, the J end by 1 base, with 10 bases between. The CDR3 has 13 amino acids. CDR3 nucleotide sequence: TGCGCCAGCAAGAGCTCAACCCAAGAGACCCAGTACTTC. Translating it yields CASKSSTQETQYF. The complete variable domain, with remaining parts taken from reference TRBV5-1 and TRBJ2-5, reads KAGVTQTPRYLIKTRGQQVTLSCSPISGHRSVSWYQQTPGQGLQFLFEYFSETQRNKGNFPGRFSGRQFSNSRSEMNVSTLELGDSALYLCASKSSTQETQYFGPGTRLLVL.

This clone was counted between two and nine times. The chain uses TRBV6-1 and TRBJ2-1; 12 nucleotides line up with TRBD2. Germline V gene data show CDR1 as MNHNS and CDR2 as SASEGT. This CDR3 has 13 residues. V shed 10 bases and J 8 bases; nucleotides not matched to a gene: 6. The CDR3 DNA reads TGTGCCATCCTTCGACTAGCGGGGGATGAGCAGTTCTTC. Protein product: CAILRLAGDEQFF.

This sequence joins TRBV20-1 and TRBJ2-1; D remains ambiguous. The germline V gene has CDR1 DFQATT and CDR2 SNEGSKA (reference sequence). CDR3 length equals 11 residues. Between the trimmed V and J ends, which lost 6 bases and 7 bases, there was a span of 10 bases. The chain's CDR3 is CSARNENEQFF. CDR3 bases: TGCAGTGCCAGAAACGAAAATGAGCAGTTCTTC.

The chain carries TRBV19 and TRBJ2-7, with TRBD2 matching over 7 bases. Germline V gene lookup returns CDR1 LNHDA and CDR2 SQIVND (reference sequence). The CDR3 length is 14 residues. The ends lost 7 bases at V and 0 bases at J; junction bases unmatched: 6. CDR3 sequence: CASKGSGGSYEQYF. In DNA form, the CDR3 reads TGTGCCAGTAAAGGTTCGGGAGGCTCCTACGAGCAGTACTTC.

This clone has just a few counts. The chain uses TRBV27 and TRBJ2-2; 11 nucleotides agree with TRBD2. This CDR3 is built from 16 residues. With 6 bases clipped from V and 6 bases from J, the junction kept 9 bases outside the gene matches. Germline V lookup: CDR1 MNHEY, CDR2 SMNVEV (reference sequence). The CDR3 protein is CASRLAGEEMAGELFF. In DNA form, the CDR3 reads TGTGCCAGCAGACTAGCGGGAGAGGAAATGGCCGGGGAGCTGTTTTTT.

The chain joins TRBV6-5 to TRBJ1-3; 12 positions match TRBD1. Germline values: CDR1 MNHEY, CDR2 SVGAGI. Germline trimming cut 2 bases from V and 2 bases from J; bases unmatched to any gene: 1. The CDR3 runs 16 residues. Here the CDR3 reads CASSYGTGGPGNTIYF. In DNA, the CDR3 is TGTGCCAGCAGTTACGGGACAGGGGGCCCTGGAAACACCATATATTTT.

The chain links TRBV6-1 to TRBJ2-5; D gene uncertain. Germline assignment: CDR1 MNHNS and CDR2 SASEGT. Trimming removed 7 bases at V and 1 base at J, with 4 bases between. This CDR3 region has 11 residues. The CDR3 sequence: CASTAQETQYF. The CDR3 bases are TGTGCCAGCACGGCCCAAGAGACCCAGTACTTC.